This TCR beta chain was recovered during a study of CD8+CD57+ T cells in acquired aplastic anemia listed by TCRdb under 2018. Regarding the complete study: DNA extracted from sorted CD4+ and CD8+ cells had a mean of approximately 3.3 ug, with a range of about 0.18 to 27.4 ug. Healthy donor samples averaged roughly 9.9 million reads for CD4+ and about 11 million for CD8+ cells. Broader findings and caveats from the paper: About 28 CD8+ CDR3 sequences were found in both patients and controls but appeared to be highly expressed in patients and within the immunodominant clones of the patients. Patients and healthy controls showed no significant difference in CD8+ Simpson's diversity (P=0.060).

Genomic DNA was used as template for profiling of TCR beta VDJ combinations and CDR3 sequences. An Illumina HiSeq 2000 was the platform used for TCR repertoire sequencing. The study's processing was this. Repertoire assessment relied on Simpson's diversity index, CDR3 size and DJ length profiles, and TRBV/TRBJ rearrangement plots. The immunodominant clone was defined as the most abundant DNA sequence in deep sequencing data. CDR3 amino acid sequences were checked for sharing between subjects and were compared against published repertoires and the VDJdb database. TCRdb reanalyzed the raw reads on its own, using fastp at Q25 for trimming and MiXCR for clone calling, and kept in-frame beta chains. A single entry per CDR3 protein holds the most common genes and DNA from its merged rows. Clone size and V and J calls follow TCRdb, not the original study. Here the sample has under 75,000 distinct CDR3 sequences; 45% to 60% occur a single time. The ten most abundant clones make up roughly 8.7% of the sample.

TCR repertoires of sorted CD4+ and CD8+ blood T cells from severe aplastic anemia patients and healthy subjects were deep-sequenced in the study. Ficoll-Paque density gradient centrifugation was used to isolate peripheral blood mononuclear cells. Before DNA extraction, CD4+ and CD8+ T cells were sorted with FACS or magnetic beads. From the cysteine through the phenylalanine, the CDR3 covers 14 amino acids. The entry retains the CDR3 DNA only, 42 bases that are in frame from base 1. Trimming at the junction amounts to 8 bases on V and 4 bases on J, and the germline ends lie 18 bases apart. CDR1 and CDR2, per the germline V gene, are SQVTM and ANQGSEA. For this clonotype: There is no known antigen for this receptor. The record has no base qualities; no much larger clone is one base away.

This TCR was recovered from a human donor in good health, serving as a control. This sequence uses TRBV29-1 and TRBJ2-1; TRBD2 is possibly the D segment (6 matching bases). The specimen sequenced was sorted CD4+, CD8+, or CD8+CD57+ T cells (not recorded which) from PBMCs. The DNA sequence is given as TGCAGCTCTATGGAGGGGACGTCTTACAATGAGCAGTTCTTC. It codes for CSSMEGTSYNEQFF.